This T cell receptor beta chain is drawn from a study of post-analysis software for immune sequencing data. Carried by the TCR beta cDNA libraries were unique molecular identifiers. TCRdb re-called the PCR reads through MiXCR, storing one row per CDR3 protein. This sample has hundreds of thousands of distinct CDR3 sequences, with roughly 30% found just once. Study-wide findings and caveats: Patients showed TRBV5-6, TRBV5-1 and TRBV20-1 among five TRBV segments more frequent than in controls.

The ends lost 4 bases at V and 6 bases at J; junction bases unmatched: 3. The CDR3 runs to 13 residues. Per germline, CDR1 ENHRY and CDR2 SYGVKD. A note on this clonotype: Its antigen is still unknown.

Sequenced input: blood. The rearrangement links TRBV10-3 to TRBJ2-1, with 7 positions matching TRBD1. The clonotype originates from a girl aged 5-17 years with multiple sclerosis. CDR3 sequence: CAISGGQVNEQFF. The DNA of the CDR3 is TGTGCCATCAGTGGCGGACAGGTCAATGAGCAGTTCTTC.